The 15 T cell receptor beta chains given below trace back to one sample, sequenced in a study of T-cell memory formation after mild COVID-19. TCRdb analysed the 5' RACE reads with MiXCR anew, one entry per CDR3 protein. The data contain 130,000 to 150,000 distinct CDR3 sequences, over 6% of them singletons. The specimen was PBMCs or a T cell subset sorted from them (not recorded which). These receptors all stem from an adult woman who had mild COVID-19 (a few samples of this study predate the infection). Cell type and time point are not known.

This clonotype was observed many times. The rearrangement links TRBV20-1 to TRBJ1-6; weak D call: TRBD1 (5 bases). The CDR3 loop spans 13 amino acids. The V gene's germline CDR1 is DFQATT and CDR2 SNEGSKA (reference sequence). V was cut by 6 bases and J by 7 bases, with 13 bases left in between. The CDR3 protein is CSATTGGNSPLHF. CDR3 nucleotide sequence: TGCAGTGCAACAACAGGAGGAAATTCACCCCTCCACTTT.

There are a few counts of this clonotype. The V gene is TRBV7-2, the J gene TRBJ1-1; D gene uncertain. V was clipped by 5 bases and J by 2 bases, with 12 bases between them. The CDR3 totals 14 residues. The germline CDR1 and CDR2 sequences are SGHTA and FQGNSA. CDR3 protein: CASSRAARNTEAFF. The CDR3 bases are TGTGCCAGCAGCCGCGCGGCGCGAAACACTGAAGCTTTCTTT.

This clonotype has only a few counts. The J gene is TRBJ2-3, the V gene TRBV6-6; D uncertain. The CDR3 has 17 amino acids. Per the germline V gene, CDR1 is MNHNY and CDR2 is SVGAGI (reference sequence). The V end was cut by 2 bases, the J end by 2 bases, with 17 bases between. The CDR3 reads CASSYRTRLHNTDTQYF. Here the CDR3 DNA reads TGTGCCAGCAGTTACCGGACGAGACTGCATAACACAGATACGCAGTATTTT.

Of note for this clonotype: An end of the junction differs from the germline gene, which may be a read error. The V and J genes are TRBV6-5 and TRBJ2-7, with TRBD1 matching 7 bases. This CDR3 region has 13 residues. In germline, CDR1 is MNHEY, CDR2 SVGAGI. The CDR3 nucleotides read TGTGCCAGCAGTTCAGACAGGGTTGGATGGATTGCCTTC. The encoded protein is CASSSDRVGWIAF.

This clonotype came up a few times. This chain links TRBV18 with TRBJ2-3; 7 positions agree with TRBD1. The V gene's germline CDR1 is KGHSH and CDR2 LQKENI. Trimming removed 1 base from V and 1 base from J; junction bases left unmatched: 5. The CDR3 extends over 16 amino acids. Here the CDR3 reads CASSPRRDSRTDTQYF. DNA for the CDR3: TGTGCCAGCTCACCACGCCGGGACAGCCGCACAGATACGCAGTATTTT.

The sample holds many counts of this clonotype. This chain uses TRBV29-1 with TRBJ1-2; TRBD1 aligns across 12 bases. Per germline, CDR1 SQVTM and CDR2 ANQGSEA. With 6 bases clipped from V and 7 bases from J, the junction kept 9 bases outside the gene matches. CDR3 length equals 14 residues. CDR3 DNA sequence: TGCAGCGTCAAAACGGGACAGGGGGCGGGTGGCTACACCTTC. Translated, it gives CSVKTGQGAGGYTF.

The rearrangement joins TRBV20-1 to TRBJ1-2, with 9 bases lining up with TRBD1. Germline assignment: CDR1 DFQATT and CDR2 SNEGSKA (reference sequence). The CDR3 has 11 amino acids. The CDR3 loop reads CSADRGDGYTF. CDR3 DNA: TGCAGCGCGGACAGGGGAGATGGCTACACCTTC.

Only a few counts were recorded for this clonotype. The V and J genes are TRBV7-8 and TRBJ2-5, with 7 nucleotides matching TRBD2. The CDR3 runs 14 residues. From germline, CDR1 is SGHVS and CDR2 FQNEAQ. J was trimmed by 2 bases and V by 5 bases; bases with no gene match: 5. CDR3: CASSPRTRQETQYF. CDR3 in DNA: TGTGCCAGCAGCCCTCGGACTAGACAAGAGACCCAGTACTTC.

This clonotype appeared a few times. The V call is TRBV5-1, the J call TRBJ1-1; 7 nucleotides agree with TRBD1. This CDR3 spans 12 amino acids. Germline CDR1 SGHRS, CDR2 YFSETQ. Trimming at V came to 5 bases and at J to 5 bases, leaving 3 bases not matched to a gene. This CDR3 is CASRQGWTEAFF. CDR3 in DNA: TGCGCCAGCAGACAGGGGTGGACTGAAGCTTTCTTT.

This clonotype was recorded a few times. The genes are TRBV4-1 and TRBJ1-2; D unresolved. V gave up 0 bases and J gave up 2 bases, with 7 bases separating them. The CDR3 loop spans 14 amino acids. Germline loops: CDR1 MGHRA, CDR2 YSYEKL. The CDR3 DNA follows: TGCGCCAGCAGCCAAGACCCCAAGAACTATGGCTACACCTTC. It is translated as CASSQDPKNYGYTF.

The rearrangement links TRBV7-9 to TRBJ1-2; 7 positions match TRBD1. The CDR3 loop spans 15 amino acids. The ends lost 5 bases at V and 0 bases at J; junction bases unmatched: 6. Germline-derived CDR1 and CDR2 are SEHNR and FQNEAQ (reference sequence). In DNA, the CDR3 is TGTGCCAGCAGCGCCAGGGACAGCCCTAACTATGGCTACACCTTC. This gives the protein CASSARDSPNYGYTF.

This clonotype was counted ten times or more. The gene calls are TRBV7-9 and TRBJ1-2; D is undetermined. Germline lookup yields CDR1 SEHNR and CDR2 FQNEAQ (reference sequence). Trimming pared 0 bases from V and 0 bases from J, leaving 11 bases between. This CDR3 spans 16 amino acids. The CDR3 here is CASSLARVGANYGYTF. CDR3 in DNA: TGTGCCAGCAGCTTAGCGCGGGTGGGAGCTAACTATGGCTACACCTTC.

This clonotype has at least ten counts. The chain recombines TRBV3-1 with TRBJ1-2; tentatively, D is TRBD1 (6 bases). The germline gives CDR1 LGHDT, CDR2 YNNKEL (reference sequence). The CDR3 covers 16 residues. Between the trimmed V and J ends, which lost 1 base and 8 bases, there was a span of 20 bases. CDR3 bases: TGTGCCAGCAGCCAAGCCCTGAGGGGGATCGGTCGAGGCTACACCTTC. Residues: CASSQALRGIGRGYTF.

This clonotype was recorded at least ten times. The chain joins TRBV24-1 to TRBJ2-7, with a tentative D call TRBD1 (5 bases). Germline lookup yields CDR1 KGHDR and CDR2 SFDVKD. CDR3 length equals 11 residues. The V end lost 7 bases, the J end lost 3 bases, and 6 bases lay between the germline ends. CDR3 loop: CATSQGYEQYF. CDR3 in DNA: TGTGCCACCAGCCAGGGCTACGAGCAGTACTTC.

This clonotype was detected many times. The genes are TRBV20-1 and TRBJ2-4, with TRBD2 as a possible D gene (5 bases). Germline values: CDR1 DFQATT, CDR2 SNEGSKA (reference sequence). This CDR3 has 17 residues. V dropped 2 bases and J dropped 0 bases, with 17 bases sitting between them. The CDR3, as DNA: TGCAGTGCTAGATGGGGTAGCGTCGTTCTAGCCAAAAACATTCAGTACTTC. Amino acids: CSARWGSVVLAKNIQYF.